This T cell receptor beta chain appears in the sequencing data of a study of shared clonotypes between healthy human individuals. Sequencing was performed with immunoSEQ multiplex PCR; in TCRdb, only in-frame clones are kept and a portion is missing. The data hold about 2.4 million clones, with around nine tenths observed a single time. Germline values: CDR1 MGHDK, CDR2 SYGVNS. The CDR3 sequence is 16 residues long. The ends were cut back, 0 bases at V and 3 bases at J, with 14 bases in the middle. The investigators split CD4+ cells into a CD45RA+ naive subset and a CD45RA-negative memory subset. This receptor was obtained from a man between 18 and 35 years old in good health. The specimen sequenced was naive CD4+ T cells sorted from blood. This sample's subset: CD45RA+ positively selected. J is TRBJ1-2 and V is TRBV25-1; no definite D call. CDR3 DNA: TGTGCCAGCAGTGAATATACCCCGGGAGGAGACTATGGCTACACCTTC. This gives the protein CASSEYTPGGDYGYTF.